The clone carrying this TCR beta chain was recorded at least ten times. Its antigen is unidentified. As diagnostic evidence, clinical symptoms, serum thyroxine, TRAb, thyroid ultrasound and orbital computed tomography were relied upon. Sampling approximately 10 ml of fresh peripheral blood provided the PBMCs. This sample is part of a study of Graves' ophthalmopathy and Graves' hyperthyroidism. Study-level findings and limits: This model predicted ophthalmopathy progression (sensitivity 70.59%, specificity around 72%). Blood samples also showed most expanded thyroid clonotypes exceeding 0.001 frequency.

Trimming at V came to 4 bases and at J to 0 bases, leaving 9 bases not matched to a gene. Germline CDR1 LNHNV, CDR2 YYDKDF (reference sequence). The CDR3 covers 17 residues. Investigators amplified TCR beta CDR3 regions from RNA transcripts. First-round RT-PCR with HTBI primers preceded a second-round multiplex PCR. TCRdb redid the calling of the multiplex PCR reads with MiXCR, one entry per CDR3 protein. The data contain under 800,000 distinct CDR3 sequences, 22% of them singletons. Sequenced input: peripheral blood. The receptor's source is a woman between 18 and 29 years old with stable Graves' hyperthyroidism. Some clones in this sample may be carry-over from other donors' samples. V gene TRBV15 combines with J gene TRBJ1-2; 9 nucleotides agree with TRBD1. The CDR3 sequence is CATSTRPGTGTNYGYTF. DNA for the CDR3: TGTGCCACCAGCACCCGACCCGGGACAGGGACTAACTATGGCTACACCTTC. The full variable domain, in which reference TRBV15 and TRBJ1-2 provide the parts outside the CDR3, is DAMVIQNPRYQVTQFGKPVTLSCSQTLNHNVMYWYQQKSSQAPKLLFHYYDKDFNNEADTPDNFQSRRPNTSFCFLDIRSPGLGDTAMYLCATSTRPGTGTNYGYTFGSGTRLTVV.